This T cell receptor (beta chain) was observed in a study of blood T cell repertoires in COVID-19. At the level of the study: Acute and convalescent COVID-19 specimens originated in the United States, Italy and Spain.

This clone was counted between two and nine times. Original methodology: For nucleated cells, counts were estimated from reference gene primer amplification. The repertoire was sequenced with immunoSEQ multiplex PCR; TCRdb's copy has only in-frame clones and lacks some. The DNA gave D and trimming, while V, J and clone size come from that table. The sample lists a few hundred thousand clones, roughly 90% seen once, with 9.4% in the top ten. Germline V gives CDR1 SGHVS, CDR2 FQNEAQ. CDR3 length equals 14 residues. V shed 4 bases and J 2 bases; nucleotides not matched to a gene: 4. The sequenced sample consisted of peripheral blood. The receptor was isolated from a man aged 18 to 29 with active or convalescent COVID-19. J is TRBJ2-7 and V is TRBV7-8; TRBD1 agrees at 8 bases. In DNA form, the CDR3 reads TGTGCCAGCAGCTATACAGGGGGTACCTACGAGCAGTACTTC. Translation gives CASSYTGGTYEQYF.